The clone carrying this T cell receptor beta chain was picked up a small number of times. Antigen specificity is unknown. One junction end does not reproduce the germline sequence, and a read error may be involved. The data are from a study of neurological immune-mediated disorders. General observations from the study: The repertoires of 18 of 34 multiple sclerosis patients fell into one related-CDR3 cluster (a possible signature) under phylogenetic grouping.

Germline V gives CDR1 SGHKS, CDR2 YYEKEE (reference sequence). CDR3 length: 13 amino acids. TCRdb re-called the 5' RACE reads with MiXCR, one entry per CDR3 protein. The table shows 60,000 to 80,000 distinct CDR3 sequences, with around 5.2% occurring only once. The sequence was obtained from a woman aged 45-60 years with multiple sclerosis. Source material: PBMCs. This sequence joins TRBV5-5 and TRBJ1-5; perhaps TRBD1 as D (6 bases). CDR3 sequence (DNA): TGTGCCAGCAGCTACAGGGATAATCAGCCCCAGAATTTT. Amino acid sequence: CASSYRDNQPQNF.